A single sample gave rise to the 23 T cell receptor beta chains below, sequenced in a study of blood T cell repertoires in COVID-19. Only in-frame clones appear in the TCRdb table, and some are missing; sequencing was by immunoSEQ multiplex PCR. This table holds a few hundred thousand clones, 70% to 90% found once. The sequenced sample consisted of peripheral blood. Receptors were obtained from a middle-aged man who had recovered from COVID-19.

The V gene is TRBV3-1 (or the pseudogene TRBV3-2), the J gene TRBJ2-3, with TRBD2 matching 10 bases. CDR3 length equals 17 residues. CDR1 LGHDT and CDR2 YNNKEL come from the germline V gene (reference sequence). Trimming removed 4 bases from V and 4 bases from J; junction bases left unmatched: 11. CDR3 nucleotide sequence: TGTGCCAGCAGCCGTCCCGGGCTAGCGGGAGTCCCAGATACGCAGTATTTT. Amino acids: CASSRPGLAGVPDTQYF.

The rearrangement links TRBV27 to TRBJ2-7; D remains unclear. Germline CDR1 is MNHEY and CDR2 is SMNVEV (reference sequence). V gave up 2 bases and J gave up 0 bases, with 11 bases separating them. The CDR3 contains 15 residues. CDR3: CASSLETPGSYEQYF. DNA for the CDR3: TGTGCCAGCAGTTTAGAGACTCCGGGCTCCTACGAGCAGTACTTC.

The chain carries TRBV28 and TRBJ1-2; a possible D gene is TRBD1 (5 bases). V was pared by 6 bases and J by 7 bases, with 21 bases between. Per the germline V gene, CDR1 is MDHEN and CDR2 is SYDVKM. The CDR3 runs to 15 residues. Here the CDR3 DNA reads TGTGCCAGCAGCCCTAGGGGCAGCCCCGGCGTTGGCTACACCTTC. It specifies CASSPRGSPGVGYTF.

This sequence joins TRBV4-1 and TRBJ1-1, with D perhaps matching TRBD1 (6 bases). Germline V CDR1 and CDR2: MGHRA, YSYEKL. With 1 base removed from V and 1 base from J, the gap between germline ends came to 10 bases. This CDR3 is built from 15 residues. The CDR3 region has the DNA TGCGCCAGCAGCCAAGTTGACAGGAGGAACACTGAAGCTTTCTTT. It is translated as CASSQVDRRNTEAFF.

The chain carries TRBV6-5 and TRBJ1-4, with D tentatively TRBD1 (5 bases). Germline CDR1 is MNHEY and CDR2 is SVGAGI. Deletions cut 6 bases from V and 6 bases from J, with 17 bases between. This CDR3 region has 15 residues. CDR3 in DNA: TGTGCCAGCAGGAAAACAGGTTCCATGGATGAAAAACTGTTTTTT. Protein product: CASRKTGSMDEKLFF.

The chain couples TRBV19 to TRBJ2-5; TRBD1 matches at 10 bases. This CDR3 is 14 amino acids long. Germline CDR1 and CDR2: LNHDA and SQIVND (reference sequence). Trimming cost V 3 bases and J 5 bases; bases outside gene matches: 3. The CDR3 DNA reads as TGTGCCAGTAGTATGGGACAGGGGTGGGAGACCCAGTACTTC. Amino acids: CASSMGQGWETQYF.

The sample holds a few counts of this clone. The chain carries TRBV7-2 and TRBJ2-7; D not resolved. Trimming cost V 2 bases and J 0 bases, with 11 bases left between them. The V gene's germline CDR1 is SGHTA and CDR2 FQGNSA. The CDR3 contains 15 residues. CDR3 DNA sequence: TGTGCCAGCAGCTTAAATCCTGGCGGCTCCTACGAGCAGTACTTC. Translating it yields CASSLNPGGSYEQYF.

The chain recombines TRBV7-2 with TRBJ1-4, with D maybe TRBD1 (5 bases). Trimming cost V 2 bases and J 3 bases, with 16 bases left between them. The CDR3 loop spans 17 amino acids. The germline gives CDR1 SGHTA, CDR2 FQGNSA. The CDR3 nucleotides read TGTGCCAGCAGCTTAAGCTGGGGCGCAGGTCCTAATGAAAAACTGTTTTTT. Translating it yields CASSLSWGAGPNEKLFF.

V usage is TRBV5-4 and J usage is TRBJ2-7; 7 nucleotides line up with TRBD1. This CDR3 spans 15 amino acids. The germline gives CDR1 SGHNT, CDR2 YYREEE (reference sequence). V lost 4 bases to trimming and J lost 0 bases; unmatched junction nucleotides: 7. CDR3: CASSRGQRSSYEQYF. CDR3 bases: TGTGCCAGCAGCAGGGGACAGAGGAGCTCCTACGAGCAGTACTTC.

This clone showed up just once. The rearrangement links TRBV7-9 to TRBJ2-5; a weak D match, TRBD2 (6 bases). This CDR3 region has 17 residues. Germline values: CDR1 SEHNR, CDR2 FQNEAQ (reference sequence). Trimming shortened V by 4 bases and J by 5 bases, and 23 bases separated the two germline ends. CDR3 loop: CASSSRRLGSPMETQYF. In nucleotides, the CDR3 is TGTGCCAGCAGCTCAAGAAGACTAGGGAGTCCAATGGAGACCCAGTACTTC. Supplemented by reference TRBV7-9 and TRBJ2-5, the full variable domain reads DTGVSQNPRHKITKRGQNVTFRCDPISEHNRLYWYRQTLGQGPEFLTYFQNEAQLEKSRLLSDRFSAERPKGSFSTLEIQRTEQGDSAMYLCASSSRRLGSPMETQYFGPGTRLLVL.

This clone was detected a few times. The genes are TRBV18 and TRBJ2-3; unclear D gene. Germline CDR1 KGHSH, CDR2 LQKENI. The CDR3 is 13 amino acids. Trimming took off 6 bases at V and 4 bases at J, with 11 bases between the two ends. CDR3 sequence: CASSPGLSDTQYF. CDR3 DNA: TGTGCCAGCTCCCCCGGGTTATCAGATACGCAGTATTTT.

The J gene is TRBJ2-1, the V gene TRBV12-5, with 10 nucleotides matching TRBD2. The germline CDR1 and CDR2 sequences are LGHNT and FRNRAP. The CDR3 is 15 amino acids. The junction had 4 bases not matched to a gene; V was cut back by 0 bases and J by 8 bases. The CDR3 DNA reads TGTGCTAGTGGTTTGGTCAGCGGGAGGGAGTATGAGCAGTTCTTC. It codes for CASGLVSGREYEQFF.

The chain combines TRBV27 with TRBJ2-5, with D possibly matching TRBD1 (6 bases). The CDR3 is 15 amino acids. The V end was cut by 2 bases, the J end by 4 bases, with 14 bases between. Per germline, CDR1 MNHEY and CDR2 SMNVEV (reference sequence). CDR3 bases: TGTGCCAGCAGTTTAGTCCAGGGGAAGTTAGAGACCCAGTACTTC. Protein product: CASSLVQGKLETQYF.

The chain has TRBV23-1 and TRBJ2-2, with TRBD1 matching over 12 bases. TRBV23-1 is marked as an open reading frame, function uncertain. The V gene end was trimmed by 7 bases and the J gene end by 4 bases; junction bases not matched to a gene: 13. The CDR3 length is 18 residues. In DNA form, the CDR3 reads TGCGCCAGCACCCCGGGACAGGGGGCCATAAGAGGCACCGGGGAGCTGTTTTTT. Protein sequence: CASTPGQGAIRGTGELFF.

This clone was counted a single time. This chain uses TRBV18 with TRBJ2-7; 10 positions match TRBD1. CDR3 length: 14 amino acids. V shed 6 bases, J shed 5 bases, and the junction held 7 bases outside the gene matches. Germline V gives CDR1 KGHSH, CDR2 LQKENI. Here the CDR3 DNA reads TGTGCCAGCTCGTCCGGGACAGGGGTAGACGAGCAGTACTTC. Encoded protein: CASSSGTGVDEQYF.

The chain joins TRBV18 to TRBJ1-1, with 7 bases fitting TRBD1. Germline V gene lookup returns CDR1 KGHSH and CDR2 LQKENI. The CDR3 contains 15 residues. With 2 bases clipped from V and 1 base from J, the junction kept 4 bases outside the gene matches. CDR3 in amino acids: CASSPSYRGNTEAFF. CDR3 nucleotides: TGTGCCAGCTCACCATCATACAGGGGGAACACTGAAGCTTTCTTT.

The V call is TRBV2, the J call TRBJ1-5; 10 nucleotides line up with TRBD1. J gave up 7 bases and V 6 bases, and 3 bases lay outside the gene matches. The CDR3 runs to 13 residues. CDR1 and CDR2 from the germline V gene are SNHLY and FYNNEI. The CDR3 reads CASRGTGEQPQHF. DNA of the CDR3: TGTGCCAGCAGAGGGACAGGGGAGCAGCCCCAGCATTTT. The full variable domain, completed using reference TRBV2 and TRBJ1-5, is EPEVTQTPSHQVTQMGQEVILRCVPISNHLYFYWYRQILGQKVEFLVSFYNNEISEKSEIFDDQFSVERPDGSNFTLKIRSTKLEDSAMYFCASRGTGEQPQHFGDGTRLSIL.

A few counts support this clone. This rearrangement joins TRBV24-1 to TRBJ2-7, with TRBD1 identical over 7 bases. CDR3 length: 14 residues. Germline V gene sequence: CDR1 KGHDR, CDR2 SFDVKD. Trimming took 5 bases from V and 2 from J; bases not matched to a gene: 5. The CDR3, as DNA: TGTGCCACCAGTGCAGGGGGTAGAACCTACGAGCAGTACTTC. Its protein product is CATSAGGRTYEQYF.

This chain uses TRBV7-8 with TRBJ1-3; tentatively, D is TRBD1 (6 bases). V lost 1 base, J lost 1 base, and 8 bases lay in between. CDR1 is SGHVS, CDR2 FQNEAQ, per germline. The CDR3 loop spans 15 amino acids. CDR3 coding DNA: TGTGCCAGCAGCTTAGAACAGGGTTCTGGAAACACCATATATTTT. It specifies CASSLEQGSGNTIYF.

This chain links TRBV12-5 with TRBJ1-2; no clear D gene. The V gene lost 2 bases and the J gene lost 2 bases, with 9 bases spanning the gap. Germline CDR1 LGHNT, CDR2 FRNRAP. This CDR3 is 14 amino acids long. The CDR3 nucleotides read TGTGCTAGTGGTTTGAGACGGGGAAACTATGGCTACACCTTC. It codes for CASGLRRGNYGYTF.

The chain joins TRBV28 to TRBJ2-7; 7 bases line up with TRBD1. V was clipped by 6 bases and J by 4 bases; unmatched bases: 6. Germline V gene sequence: CDR1 MDHEN, CDR2 SYDVKM. The CDR3 covers 13 residues. CDR3 DNA sequence: TGTGCCAGCAGCCCGACAGGGTTGTACGAGCAGTACTTC. Its protein is CASSPTGLYEQYF. The full variable domain, completed using reference TRBV28 and TRBJ2-7, is DVKVTQSSRYLVKRTGEKVFLECVQDMDHENMFWYRQDPGLGLRLIYFSYDVKMKEKGDIPEGYSVSREKKERFSLILESASTNQTSMYLCASSPTGLYEQYFGPGTRLTVT.

The chain joins TRBV5-1 to TRBJ1-2; 9 positions match TRBD1. This CDR3 has 16 amino acids. V shed 4 bases and J 6 bases; nucleotides not matched to a gene: 13. Germline V gene data show CDR1 as SGHRS and CDR2 as YFSETQ. CDR3 residues: CASSPGADRGLNGYTF. CDR3 nucleotide sequence: TGCGCCAGCAGCCCCGGGGCGGACAGGGGACTAAATGGCTACACCTTC. Together with reference TRBV5-1 and TRBJ1-2, the CDR3 gives the full variable domain: KAGVTQTPRYLIKTRGQQVTLSCSPISGHRSVSWYQQTPGQGLQFLFEYFSETQRNKGNFPGRFSGRQFSNSRSEMNVSTLELGDSALYLCASSPGADRGLNGYTFGSGTRLTVV.

This clone has only one observation. The V gene is TRBV6-1, the J gene TRBJ1-2; D not resolved. From germline, CDR1 is MNHNS and CDR2 SASEGT. The CDR3 totals 12 residues. V dropped 2 bases and J dropped 9 bases, with 10 bases sitting between them. CDR3 sequence (DNA): TGTGCCAGCAGTGAATTACTCCCAAGCTACACCTTC. Translating gives CASSELLPSYTF.